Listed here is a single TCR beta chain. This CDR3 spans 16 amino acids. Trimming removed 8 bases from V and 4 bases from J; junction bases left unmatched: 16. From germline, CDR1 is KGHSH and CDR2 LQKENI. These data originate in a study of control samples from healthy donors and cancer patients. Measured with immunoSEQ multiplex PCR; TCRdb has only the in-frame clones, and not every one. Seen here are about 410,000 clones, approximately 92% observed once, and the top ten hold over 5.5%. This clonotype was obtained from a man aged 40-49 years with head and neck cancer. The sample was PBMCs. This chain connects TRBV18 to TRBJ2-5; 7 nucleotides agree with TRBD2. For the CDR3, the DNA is TGTGCCAGCACCCTTAGGGGCGGGAGCGATACAGAGACCCAGTACTTC. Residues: CASTLRGGSDTETQYF.